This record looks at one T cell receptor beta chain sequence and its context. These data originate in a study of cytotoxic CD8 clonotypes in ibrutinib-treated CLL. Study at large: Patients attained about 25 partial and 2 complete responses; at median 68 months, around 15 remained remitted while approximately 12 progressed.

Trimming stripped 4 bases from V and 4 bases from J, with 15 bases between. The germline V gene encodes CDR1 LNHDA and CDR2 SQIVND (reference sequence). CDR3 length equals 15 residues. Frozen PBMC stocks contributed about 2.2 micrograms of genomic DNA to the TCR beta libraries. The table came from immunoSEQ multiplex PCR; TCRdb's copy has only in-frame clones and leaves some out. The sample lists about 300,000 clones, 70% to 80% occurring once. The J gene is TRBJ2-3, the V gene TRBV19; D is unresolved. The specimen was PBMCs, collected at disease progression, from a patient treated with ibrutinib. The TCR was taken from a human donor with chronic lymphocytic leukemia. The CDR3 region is CASSTQVIGADTQYF. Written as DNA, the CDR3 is TGTGCCAGTAGTACCCAGGTGATCGGAGCAGATACGCAGTATTTT.